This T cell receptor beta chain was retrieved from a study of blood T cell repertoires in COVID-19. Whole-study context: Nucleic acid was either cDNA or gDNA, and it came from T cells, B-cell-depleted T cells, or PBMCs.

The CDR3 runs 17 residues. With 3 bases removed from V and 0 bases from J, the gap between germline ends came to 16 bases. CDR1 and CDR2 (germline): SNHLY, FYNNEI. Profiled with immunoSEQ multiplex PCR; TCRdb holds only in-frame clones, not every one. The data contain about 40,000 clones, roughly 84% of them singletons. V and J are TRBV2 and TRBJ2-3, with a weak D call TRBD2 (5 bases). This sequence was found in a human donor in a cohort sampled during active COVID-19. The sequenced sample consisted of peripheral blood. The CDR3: CASSESSVTGSTDTQYF. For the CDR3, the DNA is TGTGCCAGCAGTGAGAGCTCGGTGACGGGGAGCACAGATACGCAGTATTTT.